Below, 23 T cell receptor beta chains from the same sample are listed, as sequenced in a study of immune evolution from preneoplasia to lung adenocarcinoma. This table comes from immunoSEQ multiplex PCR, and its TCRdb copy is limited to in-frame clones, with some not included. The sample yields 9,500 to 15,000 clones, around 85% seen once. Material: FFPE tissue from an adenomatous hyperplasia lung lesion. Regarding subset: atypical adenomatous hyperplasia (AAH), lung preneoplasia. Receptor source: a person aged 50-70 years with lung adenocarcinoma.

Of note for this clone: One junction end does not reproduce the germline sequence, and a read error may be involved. The CDR3 protein is CASSEEGARQAYNEQFF. In DNA, the CDR3 is TGCGCCAGCAGCGAAGAGGGGGCGAGACAAGCCTACAATGAGCAGTTCTTC. This chain links TRBV4-1 with TRBJ2-1, with 7 bases lining up with TRBD1. Germline V CDR1 and CDR2: MGHRA, YSYEKL. This CDR3 has 17 residues.

The CDR3 DNA reads as TGTGCCAGCAGAGTGACTAGCGGAAACACCGGGGAGCTGTTTTTT. This gives the protein CASRVTSGNTGELFF. The chain couples TRBV2 to TRBJ2-2; 9 bases align to TRBD2. CDR1 SNHLY and CDR2 FYNNEI come from the germline V gene. J lost 2 bases, V lost 6 bases, and 4 bases had no gene match. The CDR3 loop spans 15 amino acids.

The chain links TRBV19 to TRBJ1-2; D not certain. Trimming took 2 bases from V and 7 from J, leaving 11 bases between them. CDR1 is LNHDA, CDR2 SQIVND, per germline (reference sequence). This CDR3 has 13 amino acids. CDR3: CASSISLATGYTF. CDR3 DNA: TGTGCCAGTAGTATAAGCTTGGCGACTGGCTACACCTTC.

The chain's CDR3 is CASSQERTSGYEQYF. The CDR3 DNA follows: TGTGCCAGCAGCCAAGAAAGGACTAGCGGCTACGAGCAGTACTTC. This sequence joins TRBV4-2 and TRBJ2-7, with 10 positions matching TRBD2. Trimming at V came to 0 bases and at J to 3 bases, leaving 2 bases not matched to a gene. The germline CDR1 and CDR2 sequences are LGHNA and YNFKEQ. The CDR3 covers 15 residues.

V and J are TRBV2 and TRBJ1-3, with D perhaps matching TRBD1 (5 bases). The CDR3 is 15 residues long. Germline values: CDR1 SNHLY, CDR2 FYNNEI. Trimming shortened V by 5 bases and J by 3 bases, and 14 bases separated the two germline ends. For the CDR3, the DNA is TGTGCCAGCAGTTCCGCGGGGGGGATTGGAAACACCATATATTTT. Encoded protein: CASSSAGGIGNTIYF. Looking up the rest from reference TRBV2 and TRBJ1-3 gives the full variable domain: EPEVTQTPSHQVTQMGQEVILRCVPISNHLYFYWYRQILGQKVEFLVSFYNNEISEKSEIFDDQFSVERPDGSNFTLKIRSTKLEDSAMYFCASSSAGGIGNTIYFGEGSWLTVV.

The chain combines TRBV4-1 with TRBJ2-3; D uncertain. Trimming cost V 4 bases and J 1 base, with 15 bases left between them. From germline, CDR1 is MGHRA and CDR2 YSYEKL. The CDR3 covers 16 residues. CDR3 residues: CASSLEVKLRTDTQYF. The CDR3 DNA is TGCGCCAGCAGCCTCGAGGTCAAATTACGCACAGATACGCAGTATTTT.

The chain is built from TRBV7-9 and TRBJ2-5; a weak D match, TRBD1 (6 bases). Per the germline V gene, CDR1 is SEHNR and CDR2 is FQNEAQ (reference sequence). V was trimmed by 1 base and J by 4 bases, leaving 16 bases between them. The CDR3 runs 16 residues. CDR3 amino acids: CASSLVGRGNGETQYF. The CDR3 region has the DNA TGTGCCAGCAGCTTAGTTGGCAGGGGTAACGGAGAGACCCAGTACTTC.

The CDR3 region is CASSLDSGQGFGQYF. The CDR3 DNA reads as TGCGCCAGCAGCCTCGACTCCGGACAGGGTTTCGGGCAGTACTTC. This chain connects TRBV4-1 to TRBJ2-7, with 8 bases matching TRBD1. Germline V gene data show CDR1 as MGHRA and CDR2 as YSYEKL. The CDR3 runs to 15 residues. V gave up 4 bases and J gave up 9 bases; unmatched junction bases: 14.

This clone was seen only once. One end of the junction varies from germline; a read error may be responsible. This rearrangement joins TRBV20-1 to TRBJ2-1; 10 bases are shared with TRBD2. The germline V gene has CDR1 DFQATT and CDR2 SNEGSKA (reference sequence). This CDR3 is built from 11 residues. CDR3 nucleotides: TGCAGTGCTAGAGTTCTAGCGGGAGCAATCTTC. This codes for CSARVLAGAIF.

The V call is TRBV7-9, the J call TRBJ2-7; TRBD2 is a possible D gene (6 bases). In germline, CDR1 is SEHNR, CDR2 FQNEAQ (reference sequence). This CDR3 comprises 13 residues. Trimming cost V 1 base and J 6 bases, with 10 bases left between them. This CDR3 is CASSLVEGTEQYF. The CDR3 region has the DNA TGTGCCAGCAGCTTAGTGGAGGGTACCGAGCAGTACTTC.

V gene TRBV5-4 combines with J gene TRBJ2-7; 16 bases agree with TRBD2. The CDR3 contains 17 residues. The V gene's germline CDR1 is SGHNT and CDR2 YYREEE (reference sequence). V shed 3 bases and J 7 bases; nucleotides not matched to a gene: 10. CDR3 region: CASSSGTSGRAAWEQYF. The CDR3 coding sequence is TGTGCCAGCAGCTCCGGGACTAGCGGGAGGGCGGCGTGGGAGCAGTACTTC.

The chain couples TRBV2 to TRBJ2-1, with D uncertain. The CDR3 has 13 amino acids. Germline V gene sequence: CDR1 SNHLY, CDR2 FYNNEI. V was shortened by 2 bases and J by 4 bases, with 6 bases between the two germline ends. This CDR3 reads CASSETEYNEQFF. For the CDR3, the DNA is TGTGCCAGCAGTGAAACAGAATACAATGAGCAGTTCTTC.

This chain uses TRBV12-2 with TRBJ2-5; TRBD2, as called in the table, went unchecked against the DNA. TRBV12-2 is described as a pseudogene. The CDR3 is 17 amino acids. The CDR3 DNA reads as TGTGCAAGTCGCATCGGACTAGCGGGGTTGTTGGAAGAGACCCAGTACTTC. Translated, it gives CASRIGLAGLLEETQYF.

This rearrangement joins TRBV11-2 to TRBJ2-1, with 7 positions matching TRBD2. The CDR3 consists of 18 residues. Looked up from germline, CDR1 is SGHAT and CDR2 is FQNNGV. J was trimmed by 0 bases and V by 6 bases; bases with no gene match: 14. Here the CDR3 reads CASRKSPASGYSYNEQFF. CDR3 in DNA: TGTGCCAGCAGGAAATCCCCCGCTAGCGGATACTCCTACAATGAGCAGTTCTTC.

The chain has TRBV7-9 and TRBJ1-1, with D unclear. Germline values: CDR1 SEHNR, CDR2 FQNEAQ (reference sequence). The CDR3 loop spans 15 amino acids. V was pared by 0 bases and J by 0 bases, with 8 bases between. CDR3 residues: CASSLAAALNTEAFF. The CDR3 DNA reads TGTGCCAGCAGCTTAGCGGCGGCACTGAACACTGAAGCTTTCTTT. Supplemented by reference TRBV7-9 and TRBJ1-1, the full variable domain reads DTGVSQNPRHKITKRGQNVTFRCDPISEHNRLYWYRQTLGQGPEFLTYFQNEAQLEKSRLLSDRFSAERPKGSFSTLEIQRTEQGDSAMYLCASSLAAALNTEAFFGQGTRLTVV.

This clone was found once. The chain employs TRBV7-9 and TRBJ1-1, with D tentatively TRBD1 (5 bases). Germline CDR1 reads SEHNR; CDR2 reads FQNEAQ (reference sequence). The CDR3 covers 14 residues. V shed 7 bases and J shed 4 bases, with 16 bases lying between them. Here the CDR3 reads CASNQLGRLTEAFF. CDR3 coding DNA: TGTGCCAGCAACCAACTGGGACGGCTCACTGAAGCTTTCTTT.

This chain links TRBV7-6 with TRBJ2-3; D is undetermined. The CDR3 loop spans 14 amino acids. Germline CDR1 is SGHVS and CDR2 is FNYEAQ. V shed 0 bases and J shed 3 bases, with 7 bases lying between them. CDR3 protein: CASSLAHKTDTQYF. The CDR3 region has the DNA TGTGCCAGCAGCTTAGCACACAAGACAGATACGCAGTATTTT.

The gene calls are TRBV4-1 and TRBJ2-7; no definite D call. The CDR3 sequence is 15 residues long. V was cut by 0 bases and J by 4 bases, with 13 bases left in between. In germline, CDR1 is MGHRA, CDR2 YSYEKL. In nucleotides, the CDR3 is TGCGCCAGCAGCCAAGATCTCAGCTACCCTTACGAGCAGTACTTC. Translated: CASSQDLSYPYEQYF.

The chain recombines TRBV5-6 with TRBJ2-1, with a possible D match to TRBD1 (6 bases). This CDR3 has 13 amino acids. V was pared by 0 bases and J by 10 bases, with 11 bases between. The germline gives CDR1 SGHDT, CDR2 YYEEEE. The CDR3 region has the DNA TGTGCCAGCAGCTTGGGGGGGCTGGACGAGCAGTTCTTC. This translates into CASSLGGLDEQFF.

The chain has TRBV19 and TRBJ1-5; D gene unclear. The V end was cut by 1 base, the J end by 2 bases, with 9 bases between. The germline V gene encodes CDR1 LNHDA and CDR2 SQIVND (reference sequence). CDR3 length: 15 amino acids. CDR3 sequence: CASSIAAAGNQPQHF. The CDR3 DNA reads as TGTGCCAGTAGTATAGCGGCAGCCGGCAATCAGCCCCAGCATTTT.

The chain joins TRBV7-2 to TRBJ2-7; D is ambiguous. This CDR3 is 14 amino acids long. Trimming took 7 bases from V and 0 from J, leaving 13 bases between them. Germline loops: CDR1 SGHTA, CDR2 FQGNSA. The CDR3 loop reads CASTQQHISYEQYF. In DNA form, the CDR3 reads TGTGCCAGCACCCAGCAGCACATCTCCTACGAGCAGTACTTC.

CDR3 coding DNA: TGTGCCAGTAGTATGGGACTAGCGCCGAAAGAGACCCAGTACTTC. Its translation: CASSMGLAPKETQYF. The rearrangement uses TRBV19 and TRBJ2-5; 10 bases agree with TRBD2. V trimming: 3 bases; J trimming: 3 bases; junction bases outside the gene matches: 4. The CDR3 is 15 amino acids. CDR1 is LNHDA, CDR2 SQIVND, per germline (reference sequence).

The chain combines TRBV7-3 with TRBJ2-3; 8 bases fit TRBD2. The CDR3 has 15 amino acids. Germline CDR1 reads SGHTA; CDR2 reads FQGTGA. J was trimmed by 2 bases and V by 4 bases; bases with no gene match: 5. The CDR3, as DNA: TGTGCCAGCAGCTCCCGGGGGGGGTTCACAGATACGCAGTATTTT. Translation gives CASSSRGGFTDTQYF.